The 4 T cell receptor beta chains below all came from one sample that was sequenced in a study of shared clonotypes between healthy human individuals. TCRdb's table, derived via immunoSEQ multiplex PCR, lists solely in-frame clones and lacks some. The sample has some 500,000 clones; approximately 79% are singletons. Source material: PBMCs. The receptors here all came from a woman aged 40 to 50 in good health. Some clones in this sample may be carry-over from other donors' samples.

This clone was seen a handful of times. V usage is TRBV2 and J usage is TRBJ1-5, with D maybe TRBD1 (5 bases). The germline gives CDR1 SNHLY, CDR2 FYNNEI. The CDR3 has 13 amino acids. With 8 bases removed from V and 6 bases from J, the gap between germline ends came to 14 bases. CDR3 DNA sequence: TGTGCCAGCCAGGGATCTCGGGGTCAGCCCCAGCATTTT. This encodes CASQGSRGQPQHF.

The chain links TRBV19 to TRBJ1-5; D is uncertain. The CDR3 loop spans 15 amino acids. Trimming took 3 bases from V and 0 from J, leaving 9 bases between them. Germline CDR1 is LNHDA and CDR2 is SQIVND (reference sequence). CDR3: CASSIQSRSNQPQHF. The CDR3 nucleotides read TGTGCCAGTAGTATTCAGAGCCGTAGCAATCAGCCCCAGCATTTT. Variable domain in full (rest from reference TRBV19 and TRBJ1-5): DGGITQSPKYLFRKEGQNVTLSCEQNLNHDAMYWYRQDPGQGLRLIYYSQIVNDFQKGDIAEGYSVSREKKESFPLTVTSAQKNPTAFYLCASSIQSRSNQPQHFGDGTRLSIL.

V is TRBV29-1 and J is TRBJ2-1; 11 bases match TRBD1. J lost 4 bases, V lost 3 bases, and 2 bases had no gene match. CDR1 is SQVTM, CDR2 ANQGSEA, per germline. This CDR3 contains 14 residues. The CDR3 here is CSVEGTGGYNEQFF. CDR3 in DNA: TGCAGCGTTGAGGGGACAGGGGGTTACAATGAGCAGTTCTTC.

This clone appeared a single time. The CDR3 DNA sequence: TGTGCCAGCAGTTTCATTCTAGCGGGAGGGGGTGATACGCAGTATTTT. It yields the protein CASSFILAGGGDTQYF. The gene calls are TRBV27 and TRBJ2-3, with 12 bases that match TRBD2. Trimming removed 3 bases from V and 6 bases from J; junction bases left unmatched: 7. Germline V gene sequence: CDR1 MNHEY, CDR2 SMNVEV (reference sequence). The CDR3 covers 16 residues.